The 10 T cell receptor beta chains in this list originate from one sample, sequenced in a study of cytomegalovirus exposure and HLA in healthy donors (dated by TCRdb to about 2017). Library preparation used the immunoSEQ multiplex PCR assay. A mixture of 60 forward primers for TCR Vbeta segments and 13 reverse primers for TCR Jbeta segments was used in the multiplex PCR. TCRdb mirrors the immuneACCESS table, restricted to in-frame sequences. Some clones are absent from its copies; in checked studies, under half trace to an unresolved V gene, and the reason for the others is unknown. The sample table includes 140,000 to 150,000 clones. The ten largest clones take up 0.75% to 1% of the sample. Material for sequencing was PBMCs. Receptors originate from a male donor in good health and CMV-seronegative.

V usage is TRBV14 and J usage is TRBJ1-1; D uncertain. This CDR3 has 13 residues. Deletions cut 1 base from V and 6 bases from J, with 9 bases between. CDR1 is SGHDN, CDR2 FVKESK, per germline. CDR3 residues: CASSQVRGSEAFF. DNA of the CDR3: TGTGCCAGCAGCCAAGTACGAGGGTCTGAAGCTTTCTTT. The full variable domain, rest sourced from reference TRBV14 and TRBJ1-1, is EAGVTQFPSHSVIEKGQTVTLRCDPISGHDNLYWYRRVMGKEIKFLLHFVKESKQDESGMPNNRFLAERTGGTYSTLKVQPAELEDSGVYFCASSQVRGSEAFFGQGTRLTVV.

The chain carries TRBV15 and TRBJ2-5; D is possibly TRBD2 (6 bases). The germline V gene encodes CDR1 LNHNV and CDR2 YYDKDF (reference sequence). Trimming removed 7 bases from V and 2 bases from J, with 11 bases in between. CDR3 length: 13 amino acids. The CDR3 spells CATTEGTQETQYF. The CDR3 region has the DNA TGTGCCACCACGGAGGGGACGCAAGAGACCCAGTACTTC.

The V and J genes are TRBV2 and TRBJ1-5; no clear D. V was clipped by 1 base and J by 0 bases, with 4 bases between them. The CDR3 length is 14 residues. Germline V CDR1 and CDR2: SNHLY, FYNNEI. The CDR3 coding sequence is TGTGCCAGCAGTGAAGGAGGTAGCAATCAGCCCCAGCATTTT. Its protein product is CASSEGGSNQPQHF.

The rearrangement joins TRBV6-1 to TRBJ2-7; 10 bases align to TRBD1. This CDR3 is built from 17 residues. After removal of 3 bases from V and 6 bases from J, the junction contained 14 bases not matched to a gene. The germline gives CDR1 MNHNS, CDR2 SASEGT. The DNA for the CDR3 is TGTGCCAGCAGTGAGAAAGTCGCGGGACAGGGGATGGTCGAGCAGTACTTC. This translates into CASSEKVAGQGMVEQYF.

This chain connects TRBV5-4 to TRBJ2-5, with D uncertain. V lost 3 bases, J lost 4 bases, and 7 bases lay in between. Germline-derived CDR1 and CDR2 are SGHNT and YYREEE (reference sequence). This CDR3 spans 12 amino acids. Here the CDR3 reads CASSYPRETQYF. The DNA of the CDR3 is TGTGCCAGCAGCTATCCGAGAGAGACCCAGTACTTC.

V usage is TRBV7-6 and J usage is TRBJ2-1; 11 nucleotides align to TRBD2. The germline V gene encodes CDR1 SGHVS and CDR2 FNYEAQ. CDR3 size: 18 residues. With 2 bases clipped from V and 9 bases from J, the junction kept 15 bases outside the gene matches. The CDR3 sequence is CASSLLALTSGKNAEQFF. CDR3 sequence (DNA): TGTGCCAGCAGCTTACTAGCACTGACTAGCGGGAAAAACGCTGAGCAGTTCTTC.

The V and J genes are TRBV18 and TRBJ2-3, with 8 bases lining up with TRBD1. Germline-derived CDR1 and CDR2 are KGHSH and LQKENI. This CDR3 spans 16 amino acids. J gave up 2 bases and V 4 bases, and 8 bases lay outside the gene matches. CDR3 DNA: TGTGCCAGCTCACTGCTCGGACAGGGATCCACAGATACGCAGTATTTT. This translates into CASSLLGQGSTDTQYF.

The V call is TRBV5-1, the J call TRBJ2-1, with D unresolved. The CDR3 extends over 13 amino acids. CDR1 is SGHRS and CDR2 is YFSETQ in the germline V gene. The V gene lost 2 bases and the J gene lost 7 bases, with 10 bases spanning the gap. The CDR3 is CASSFTEKNEQFF. The CDR3 DNA reads as TGCGCCAGCAGCTTCACTGAGAAAAATGAGCAGTTCTTC. Using reference TRBV5-1 and TRBJ2-1 for the parts outside the CDR3, the full variable domain is KAGVTQTPRYLIKTRGQQVTLSCSPISGHRSVSWYQQTPGQGLQFLFEYFSETQRNKGNFPGRFSGRQFSNSRSEMNVSTLELGDSALYLCASSFTEKNEQFFGPGTRLTVL.

The chain joins TRBV6-5 to TRBJ1-6, with a weak D call TRBD1 (6 bases). CDR1 and CDR2 (germline): MNHEY, SVGAGI. The CDR3 runs to 14 residues. Deletions cut 6 bases from V and 9 bases from J, with 15 bases between. The CDR3 loop is CASRYTGPGSPLHF. The CDR3 coding sequence is TGTGCCAGCAGGTATACAGGGCCCGGTTCACCCCTCCACTTT.

The rearrangement uses TRBV4-2 and TRBJ2-5, with 10 bases fitting TRBD2. Germline CDR1 is LGHNA and CDR2 is YNFKEQ. Trimming cost V 7 bases and J 5 bases; bases outside gene matches: 13. The length of the CDR3 is 16 residues. The CDR3 is CASKPSEREGPETQYF. In nucleotides, the CDR3 is TGTGCCAGCAAGCCGAGTGAGCGGGAGGGCCCTGAGACCCAGTACTTC.